A selection of T cell receptor beta chains follows, all from one sample in a study of tumour-infiltrating T cells in Burkitt lymphoma. Measured with immunoSEQ multiplex PCR; TCRdb has only the in-frame clones, and not every one. In the table there are about 710 clones, about a sixth of which are singletons. Input material: tumor tissue. The receptors originated from a human donor with Burkitt lymphoma. Both conserved end residues are part of each CDR3. D genes are given only for firm matches. Clone size is shown for a subset of rows, as once, few, many or a class of expanded clone.

NA	TRBJ2-2	TRBD2	TRBV6-5	CASSPLAYTGELFF
NA	TRBJ1-6	TRBD1	TRBV5-4	CASSSGRTGDSPLHF
NA	TRBJ2-3	TRBD2	TRBV5-1	CASRSGGSTDTQYF
few	TRBJ1-6	TRBD1	TRBV6-5	CASLGQGDF
few	TRBJ2-4	NA	TRBV4-1	CASSHKMGGWIQYF
few	TRBJ2-3	TRBD1	TRBV7-9	CASSGGTGGHTDTQYF
hyperexpanded	TRBJ1-2	TRBD1	TRBV19	CASSAVYRGDYGYTF
few	TRBJ2-1	NA	TRBV28	CASSTQVALGNEQFF
NA	TRBJ1-1	NA	TRBV7-9	CASSLRPDGNTEAFF
NA	TRBJ1-2	NA	TRBV4-1	CASSQDTGSGYGYTF
NA	TRBJ1-5	NA	TRBV19	CASSIDPRGRGNQPQHF
few	TRBJ2-3	NA	TRBV30	CARGDADTQYF
few	TRBJ2-3	TRBD2	TRBV7-9	CASSSPGLATDTQYF
few	TRBJ1-1	NA	TRBV7-9	CASSPRGGGTEAFF
NA	TRBJ1-5	NA	TRBV10-2	CASSDFGASHPQHF
NA	TRBJ2-3	TRBD1	TRBV5-1	CASSSGQGEDTQYF
NA	TRBJ2-1	NA	TRBV4-1	CASSQVGDNEQFF
NA	TRBJ1-5	NA	TRBV27	CASSPQGPLNQPQHF
few	TRBJ1-1	NA	TRBV29-1	CSVEVLGGFSGDTEAFF
NA	TRBJ1-1	NA	TRBV2	CAGPNFREVSTEAFF
NA	TRBJ2-2	NA	TRBV27	CASSNDRTGELFF
few	TRBJ2-1	TRBD2	TRBV9	CASSTPLAGGSDEQFF
few	TRBJ2-7	NA	TRBV30	CAWSGNYEQYF
few	TRBJ2-7	TRBD1	TRBV4-1	CASSQDYTGQGYEQYF
few	TRBJ1-1	NA	TRBV27	CASSLSVSTDHEAFF
NA	TRBJ1-2	NA	TRBV5-1	CASSSPERNYGYTF
NA	TRBJ1-1	NA	TRBV29-1	CSVGGSTEAFF
few	TRBJ2-5	NA	TRBV5-1	CASSLGGPGETQYF
few	TRBJ1-4	TRBD1	TRBV5-6	CASSLVGTGDEKLFF
NA	TRBJ2-3	TRBD2	TRBV5-1	CASSLELAGGDTQYF
NA	TRBJ1-1	NA	TRBV19	CASSITVTTEAFF
few	TRBJ2-3	TRBD2	TRBV10-3	CAISESGSGGTDTQYF
NA	TRBJ2-3	NA	TRBV28	CASSLLRGLTDTQYF
NA	TRBJ1-1	NA	TRBV5-1	CASSLVVNTEAFF
few	TRBJ1-6	NA	TRBV4-1	CASSLRGDNSPLHF
NA	TRBJ2-3	TRBD2	TRBV6-1	CASSERSGGGTDTQYF
few	TRBJ2-5	TRBD1	TRBV27	CASSLQGAETQYF
few	TRBJ1-2	NA	TRBV6-5	CATRDYGYTF
NA	TRBJ1-2	TRBD1	TRBV10-3	CAISRDRYGYTF
few	TRBJ2-2	NA	TRBV28	CASSLDGGPGELFF
few	TRBJ1-1	NA	TRBV5-6	CASSLPGGEAFF
NA	TRBJ2-5	NA	TRBV19	CASSIGWQETQYF